This T cell receptor beta chain was obtained from a study of OX40 agonist ivuxolimab in advanced cancers. Whole-study context: Checkpoint inhibitors had been given previously to 40% of patients.

The assay was immunoSEQ multiplex PCR, and TCRdb's table has in-frame clones only and misses some. Of roughly 53,000 clones in the sample, 85% to 90% were seen once. Baseline, cycle 4 day 1, and cycle 7 day 1 were the blood sampling points. Per the germline V gene, CDR1 is ENHRY and CDR2 is SYGVKD. CDR3 length: 15 residues. The trim removed 3 bases at V and 4 bases at J, leaving 3 bases unmatched. As regards this clone: Its specificity is not known.

Study-level results: Doses of 0.1 to 3.0 mg/kg were accompanied by clonal expansion of CD4+ and CD8+ blood T cells by week 6.

The sequences come from CD4+ or CD8+ T cells sorted from blood, collected in a trial of the OX40 agonist ivuxolimab. The origin of this receptor is an adult with an advanced solid tumor such as melanoma, head and neck, liver or kidney cancer. The rearrangement links TRBV10-3 to TRBJ2-3; 11 bases line up with TRBD2. The DNA for the CDR3 is TGTGCCATCAGTGATAGCGGGGGGGCCTCAGATACGCAGTATTTT. Residues: CAISDSGGASDTQYF.